The 27 T cell receptor beta chains below were found in one sample sequenced in a study of blood T cell repertoires in COVID-19. Only in-frame clones appear in the TCRdb table, and some are missing; sequencing was by immunoSEQ multiplex PCR. Of fewer than 500,000 clones listed, roughly nine tenths are singletons. The sample was PBMCs or T cells enriched from blood (not recorded which). These receptors came from a man aged 25-45 years who had recovered from COVID-19.

This chain uses TRBV9 with TRBJ2-3; possibly TRBD1 for D (5 bases). The CDR3 is 16 amino acids. Per the germline V gene, CDR1 is SGDLS and CDR2 is YYNGEE. Trimming left V 0 bases short and J 4 bases short, with 15 bases between. Here the CDR3 DNA reads TGTGCCAGCAGCGTAGAGGGTGGGGCTGGTCCAGATACGCAGTATTTT. It encodes CASSVEGGAGPDTQYF.

This clone was seen only a few times. The chain combines TRBV3-1 (or the pseudogene TRBV3-2) with TRBJ2-7; 13 bases align to TRBD2. V trimming: 4 bases; J trimming: 4 bases; junction bases outside the gene matches: 13. This CDR3 is 18 amino acids long. CDR1 is LGHDT and CDR2 is YNNKEL in the germline V gene (reference sequence). The DNA of the CDR3 is TGTGCCAGCAGCCTTCGGACTAGCGGGGGACTGCGCCGATACGAGCAGTACTTC. Amino acids: CASSLRTSGGLRRYEQYF.

The CDR3 loop reads CASTDWSGQYF. The CDR3 DNA is TGTGCCAGCACCGATTGGAGCGGACAGTACTTC. The gene calls are TRBV2 and TRBJ2-5, with a possible D match to TRBD2 (5 bases). The CDR3 has 11 amino acids. Germline loops: CDR1 SNHLY, CDR2 FYNNEI. V lost 7 bases, J lost 11 bases, and 14 bases lay in between.

The table lists this clone with a few counts. This chain connects TRBV7-9 to TRBJ1-2; 11 nucleotides align to TRBD1. V lost 5 bases, J lost 5 bases, and 13 bases stayed unmatched. Per the germline V gene, CDR1 is SEHNR and CDR2 is FQNEAQ (reference sequence). The CDR3 runs 17 residues. This CDR3 reads CASSPGQGDFMPYGYTF. The CDR3 bases are TGTGCCAGCAGCCCGGGACAGGGGGACTTCATGCCTTATGGCTACACCTTC.

This clone has only one observation. The chain joins TRBV29-1 to TRBJ2-7; TRBD2 matches at 12 bases. V dropped 6 bases and J dropped 3; count of bases not matched to a gene: 6. This CDR3 has 14 residues. Looked up from germline, CDR1 is SQVTM and CDR2 is ANQGSEA. CDR3 in amino acids: CSVGRLAGDYEQYF. The CDR3 DNA is TGCAGCGTCGGGCGACTAGCGGGAGACTACGAGCAGTACTTC.

The rearrangement links TRBV19 to TRBJ1-5; maybe TRBD1 (6 bases). The CDR3 sequence is 16 residues long. Trimming removed 5 bases from V and 0 bases from J, with 14 bases in between. Germline-derived CDR1 and CDR2 are LNHDA and SQIVND (reference sequence). The CDR3 nucleotides read TGTGCCAGTAGTTTCCCCAGGGGATATAGCAATCAGCCCCAGCATTTT. This translates into CASSFPRGYSNQPQHF.

In this sample, this clone turned up once. The chain recombines TRBV10-3 with TRBJ1-2; 7 bases fit TRBD1. The junction had 14 bases not matched to a gene; V was cut back by 2 bases and J by 8 bases. This CDR3 region has 16 residues. The germline CDR1 and CDR2 sequences are ENHRY and SYGVKD. CDR3 region: CAISEKEQGGGVGYTF. The CDR3 DNA sequence: TGTGCCATCAGTGAGAAGGAGCAGGGGGGTGGAGTGGGCTACACCTTC.

V is TRBV28 and J is TRBJ1-3; possibly TRBD1 for D (5 bases). This CDR3 spans 14 amino acids. V was shortened by 6 bases and J by 4 bases, with 13 bases between the two germline ends. Germline assignment: CDR1 MDHEN and CDR2 SYDVKM. The CDR3 DNA is TGTGCCAGCAGCTCCCCAGGGCTCGGAAACACCATATATTTT. Its translation: CASSSPGLGNTIYF.

The CDR3 bases are TGCGCCAGCAGCTCGATATCACAAACATACTACAATGAGCAGTTCTTC. It yields the protein CASSSISQTYYNEQFF. This chain links TRBV5-1 with TRBJ2-1; no clear D. The CDR3 covers 16 residues. Germline lookup yields CDR1 SGHRS and CDR2 YFSETQ. V shed 3 bases and J shed 3 bases, with 16 bases lying between them. The full variable domain, rest sourced from reference TRBV5-1 and TRBJ2-1, is KAGVTQTPRYLIKTRGQQVTLSCSPISGHRSVSWYQQTPGQGLQFLFEYFSETQRNKGNFPGRFSGRQFSNSRSEMNVSTLELGDSALYLCASSSISQTYYNEQFFGPGTRLTVL.

V usage is TRBV7-9 and J usage is TRBJ1-2; D is perhaps TRBD1 (6 bases). V gave up 1 base and J gave up 7 bases, with 13 bases separating them. CDR1 and CDR2 from the germline V gene are SEHNR and FQNEAQ (reference sequence). The CDR3 loop spans 14 amino acids. The CDR3 DNA follows: TGTGCCAGCAGCTTAGGGACAGCCAGCGGTGGCTACACCTTC. This sequence encodes CASSLGTASGGYTF.

This clone was counted once. The rearrangement uses TRBV27 and TRBJ2-7; 7 bases map to TRBD2. CDR3 length: 14 amino acids. Germline CDR1 MNHEY, CDR2 SMNVEV (reference sequence). The V gene end was trimmed by 2 bases and the J gene end by 0 bases; junction bases not matched to a gene: 1. The CDR3 DNA is TGTGCCAGCAGTTTAGGGAGGGGCTCCTACGAGCAGTACTTC. As protein: CASSLGRGSYEQYF.

Details on this clone: A single base separates this from a much larger clone, so it may be a read error. The V call is TRBV27, the J call TRBJ1-5, with 8 bases that match TRBD1. The ends lost 6 bases at V and 3 bases at J; junction bases unmatched: 1. The germline gives CDR1 MNHEY, CDR2 SMNVEV (reference sequence). This CDR3 is built from 13 residues. CDR3 nucleotide sequence: TGTGCCAGCAGGGACAGGGACAATCAGCCCCAGCATTTT. Translated: CASRDRDNQPQHF.

The genes are TRBV19 and TRBJ1-5; D is unclear. V was trimmed by 4 bases and J by 7 bases, leaving 8 bases between them. The CDR3 is 12 residues long. CDR1 and CDR2 from the germline V gene are LNHDA and SQIVND (reference sequence). The CDR3 nucleotides read TGTGCCAGTAGTAGACAAGCACAGCCCCAGCATTTT. Translation gives CASSRQAQPQHF.

The chain links TRBV4-1 to TRBJ2-3, with 9 bases lining up with TRBD2. CDR1 MGHRA and CDR2 YSYEKL come from the germline V gene. Trimming cost V 1 base and J 1 base; bases outside gene matches: 3. The CDR3 covers 16 residues. CDR3 loop: CASSQAGGRGTDTQYF. The CDR3 nucleotides are TGCGCCAGCAGCCAAGCGGGCGGGAGGGGCACAGATACGCAGTATTTT.

This sequence joins TRBV30 and TRBJ1-5; D possibly corresponds to TRBD1 (6 bases). The germline V and J ends were trimmed by 2 bases and 0 bases, with 14 bases remaining between them. This CDR3 region has 16 residues. Germline V CDR1 and CDR2: GTSNPN, SVGIG (reference sequence). The CDR3 DNA is TGTGCCTGGAGTTCCCTTCAGGGGAATAGCAATCAGCCCCAGCATTTT. The encoded protein is CAWSSLQGNSNQPQHF.

Of note for this clone: Other DNA sequences of this sample code for an identical CDR3. CDR3 DNA: TGTGCCAGCTCCCCGGGACAGGGCAGTCAGCCCCAGCATTTT. Translating gives CASSPGQGSQPQHF. The chain has TRBV18 and TRBJ1-5; 9 bases line up with TRBD1. The V and J ends lost 6 bases and 6 bases, in that order; junction bases with no gene match: 6. CDR3 length equals 14 residues. Germline CDR1 is KGHSH and CDR2 is LQKENI.

The chain couples TRBV27 to TRBJ2-3; 7 bases match TRBD1. There are 14 residues in the CDR3. Germline loops: CDR1 MNHEY, CDR2 SMNVEV (reference sequence). V lost 4 bases, J lost 3 bases, and 4 bases stayed unmatched. CDR3 coding DNA: TGTGCCAGCAGTTCGACAGGGTGGACAGATACGCAGTATTTT. It translates to CASSSTGWTDTQYF.

V gene TRBV7-2 combines with J gene TRBJ2-7, with 15 nucleotides matching TRBD2. J was trimmed by 4 bases and V by 6 bases; bases with no gene match: 7. Germline V lookup: CDR1 SGHTA, CDR2 FQGNSA. The CDR3 runs 16 residues. CDR3 protein: CASRPTGLAGGYEQYF. The CDR3, as DNA: TGTGCCAGCAGACCCACGGGACTAGCGGGAGGTTACGAGCAGTACTTC. The full variable domain, with the rest looked up from reference TRBV7-2 and TRBJ2-7, is GAGVSQSPSNKVTEKGKDVELRCDPISGHTALYWYRQSLGQGLEFLIYFQGNSAPDKSGLPSDRFSAERTGGSVSTLTIQRTQQEDSAVYLCASRPTGLAGGYEQYFGPGTRLTVT.

The CDR3 is CASSPGTEGTNYGYTF. DNA for the CDR3: TGTGCCAGCAGCCCCGGGACGGAGGGCACTAACTATGGCTACACCTTC. This sequence joins TRBV28 and TRBJ1-2, with D possibly matching TRBD1 (5 bases). CDR3 length: 16 residues. Germline V lookup: CDR1 MDHEN, CDR2 SYDVKM. V was clipped by 6 bases and J by 0 bases, with 17 bases between them.

The chain links TRBV5-1 to TRBJ1-1; no clear D. This CDR3 has 14 amino acids. Germline V CDR1 and CDR2: SGHRS, YFSETQ. Trimming took 1 base from V and 8 from J, leaving 15 bases between them. CDR3 residues: CASSLTLQTGEAFF. The CDR3 nucleotides read TGCGCCAGCAGCTTGACGCTTCAAACGGGAGAAGCTTTCTTT.

This chain links TRBV12-3 or TRBV12-4 with TRBJ1-1; no reliable D call. V shed 8 bases and J shed 4 bases, with 14 bases lying between them. The CDR3 sequence is 13 residues long. The CDR3 coding sequence is TGTGCCAGCCCCGGGAGGGTTGGCACTGAAGCTTTCTTT. Its protein product is CASPGRVGTEAFF.

The V and J genes are TRBV2 and TRBJ1-6; 8 bases match TRBD1. Germline V lookup: CDR1 SNHLY, CDR2 FYNNEI. CDR3 length equals 13 residues. J lost 11 bases, V lost 4 bases, and 4 bases had no gene match. The CDR3 is CASSGTGKTPLHF. The CDR3 nucleotides read TGTGCCAGCAGTGGGACAGGGAAAACACCCCTCCACTTT.

This chain links TRBV6-1 with TRBJ1-6, with TRBD1 matching over 7 bases. V gave up 3 bases and J gave up 2 bases; unmatched junction bases: 7. The CDR3 totals 17 residues. From germline, CDR1 is MNHNS and CDR2 SASEGT. The CDR3 DNA is TGTGCCAGCAGTGACAGGGGACAGATTGCCTATAATTCACCCCTCCACTTT. Translation: CASSDRGQIAYNSPLHF.

The rearrangement links TRBV13 to TRBJ2-1; 9 bases map to TRBD2. J was trimmed by 3 bases and V by 5 bases; bases with no gene match: 8. The CDR3 contains 16 residues. CDR1 and CDR2 from the germline V gene are PRHDT and FYEKMQ (reference sequence). In DNA, the CDR3 is TGTGCCAGCAGCGTCAGCGGGGGGCCCCACTACAATGAGCAGTTCTTC. It encodes CASSVSGGPHYNEQFF.

The chain recombines TRBV28 with TRBJ2-1, with 15 bases matching TRBD2. Germline V lookup: CDR1 MDHEN, CDR2 SYDVKM. The CDR3 length is 17 residues. The V gene end was trimmed by 4 bases and the J gene end by 6 bases; junction bases not matched to a gene: 7. The CDR3 loop is CASSSTGTSGRINEQFF. DNA of the CDR3: TGTGCCAGCAGTTCCACCGGGACTAGCGGGAGGATCAATGAGCAGTTCTTC. Variable domain in full (rest from reference TRBV28 and TRBJ2-1): DVKVTQSSRYLVKRTGEKVFLECVQDMDHENMFWYRQDPGLGLRLIYFSYDVKMKEKGDIPEGYSVSREKKERFSLILESASTNQTSMYLCASSSTGTSGRINEQFFGPGTRLTVL.

This clone came up once. This chain uses TRBV19 with TRBJ1-6; unclear D gene. The germline V gene encodes CDR1 LNHDA and CDR2 SQIVND (reference sequence). The CDR3 has 13 amino acids. V was shortened by 3 bases and J by 9 bases, with 9 bases between the two germline ends. CDR3 DNA: TGTGCCAGTAGTATCCTTGTCAGTTCACCCCTCCACTTT. Translation: CASSILVSSPLHF.

The table lists this clone with a few counts. The chain couples TRBV21-1 to TRBJ2-7; no DNA check was done on the table's D call, TRBD2. TRBV21-1 is labeled a pseudogene. This CDR3 region has 15 residues. CDR3 protein: CASSKLRLDFYEQYF. CDR3 coding DNA: TGTGCCAGCAGCAAATTGAGGCTCGACTTCTACGAGCAGTACTTC.